The 15 T cell receptor beta chains below all came from one sample that was sequenced in a study of shared clonotypes between healthy human individuals (dated by TCRdb to about 2020). Library preparation used the immunoSEQ multiplex PCR assay. TCRdb stores this immuneACCESS table with in-frame sequences only. Part of the clones is absent; in the studies checked, under half of the shortfall reflects unresolved V genes, and no reason is known for the rest. The table for this sample lists 2.3 million or so clones; 80% to 95% of them were counted only once. About 0.39% of the sample is held by the ten biggest clonotypes. The specimen was naive CD4+ T cells from PBMCs. The label giving this sample's cell subset or site can be read as: CD45RA+ positively selected. These receptors were taken from a man between 18 and 35 years old in good health. Some clones in this sample may be carry-over from other donors' samples.

V gene TRBV5-1 combines with J gene TRBJ1-1; D is uncertain. Germline loops: CDR1 SGHRS, CDR2 YFSETQ. The CDR3 runs to 13 residues. Trimming took 4 bases from V and 3 from J, leaving 10 bases between them. CDR3 sequence reads: CASSALGDTEAFF. In nucleotides, the CDR3 is TGCGCCAGCAGCGCCTTAGGAGACACTGAAGCTTTCTTT.

CDR3 sequence reads: CALRAQRFQETQYF. The CDR3 DNA is TGTGCCCTCCGGGCCCAGAGGTTCCAAGAGACCCAGTACTTC. The rearrangement uses TRBV2 and TRBJ2-5; D unclear. From germline, CDR1 is SNHLY and CDR2 FYNNEI. The V and J ends lost 11 bases and 1 base respectively, with 17 bases between them. CDR3 length equals 14 residues.

This clone is a singleton in its sample. The rearrangement links TRBV21-1 to TRBJ1-5. TRBV21-1 is reported as a pseudogene. There are 10 residues in the CDR3. This chain's CDR3 is CLGTHQPQHF. Here the CDR3 DNA reads TGTTTAGGGACTCATCAGCCCCAGCATTTT.

This chain joins TRBV7-2 and TRBJ2-4, with TRBD2 identical over 7 bases. This CDR3 has 15 amino acids. Per the germline V gene, CDR1 is SGHTA and CDR2 is FQGNSA. Germline trimming cut 3 bases from V and 1 base from J; bases unmatched to any gene: 3. CDR3 loop: CASSFAGVAKNIQYF. The CDR3 DNA is TGTGCCAGCAGCTTTGCGGGAGTTGCCAAAAACATTCAGTACTTC. Using reference TRBV7-2 and TRBJ2-4 for the parts outside the CDR3, the full variable domain is GAGVSQSPSNKVTEKGKDVELRCDPISGHTALYWYRQSLGQGLEFLIYFQGNSAPDKSGLPSDRFSAERTGGSVSTLTIQRTQQEDSAVYLCASSFAGVAKNIQYFGAGTRLSVL.

The rearrangement uses TRBV4-3 and TRBJ2-3; 7 nucleotides line up with TRBD2. Germline V CDR1 and CDR2: LGHNA, YSLEER. The CDR3 has 15 amino acids. Losses at the gene ends were 0 bases for V and 4 bases for J; bases not matched to a gene: 4. The CDR3, as DNA: TGCGCCAGCAGCCAAGACGAGCGGGAAGCAGATACGCAGTATTTT. Its protein is CASSQDEREADTQYF.

The J gene is TRBJ2-7, the V gene TRBV10-3; D is possibly TRBD2 (5 bases). Germline lookup yields CDR1 ENHRY and CDR2 SYGVKD. This CDR3 region has 14 residues. V was pared by 4 bases and J by 2 bases, with 12 bases between. CDR3 residues: CAISVTAAAYEQYF. The CDR3 nucleotides read TGTGCCATCAGTGTCACAGCGGCCGCCTACGAGCAGTACTTC.

The genes are TRBV5-1 and TRBJ2-3; the D gene is possibly TRBD1 (6 bases). There are 16 residues in the CDR3. V was pared by 5 bases and J by 0 bases, with 16 bases between. Germline CDR1 reads SGHRS; CDR2 reads YFSETQ. This CDR3 is CASSWTAPTSTDTQYF. CDR3 bases: TGCGCCAGCAGTTGGACAGCCCCGACTAGCACAGATACGCAGTATTTT.

The genes are TRBV7-3 and TRBJ2-2; 7 positions agree with TRBD1. This CDR3 has 15 residues. After removal of 3 bases from V and 5 bases from J, the junction contained 6 bases not matched to a gene. The germline CDR1 and CDR2 sequences are SGHTA and FQGTGA. CDR3 in DNA: TGTGCCAGCAGCTTTGAGGGGGCTAGGACCGGGGAGCTGTTTTTT. It translates to CASSFEGARTGELFF.

The V call is TRBV18, the J call TRBJ1-2; the match to TRBD1 covers 10 bases. V shed 3 bases, J shed 6 bases, and the junction held 4 bases outside the gene matches. The CDR3 runs to 14 residues. Germline CDR1 reads KGHSH; CDR2 reads LQKENI. The CDR3 sequence: CASSPIGTGDGYTF. CDR3 in DNA: TGTGCCAGCTCACCGATCGGGACAGGGGATGGCTACACCTTC.

The rearrangement uses TRBV5-1 and TRBJ1-1; TRBD1 aligns across 7 bases. From germline, CDR1 is SGHRS and CDR2 YFSETQ. V was pared by 5 bases and J by 5 bases, with 12 bases of the junction left unmatched. The CDR3 covers 15 residues. The DNA for the CDR3 is TGCGCCAGCAGTTATACAGGGGCTCGGGGGACTGAAGCTTTCTTT. As protein: CASSYTGARGTEAFF.

The chain has TRBV6-5 and TRBJ2-3; perhaps TRBD1 as D (5 bases). The V and J ends lost 8 bases and 1 base respectively, with 16 bases between them. This CDR3 comprises 15 residues. CDR1 MNHEY and CDR2 SVGAGI come from the germline V gene. The CDR3 here is CASQDLGVGTDTQYF. The CDR3 bases are TGTGCCAGCCAGGATCTAGGGGTCGGCACAGATACGCAGTATTTT.

The chain couples TRBV30 to TRBJ2-7; D remains ambiguous. V was cut by 1 base and J by 3 bases, with 16 bases left in between. This CDR3 has 15 residues. Germline V lookup: CDR1 GTSNPN, CDR2 SVGIG (reference sequence). For the CDR3, the DNA is TGTGCCTGGAGTGAGTTGCAGAGTCGACACTACGAGCAGTACTTC. This sequence encodes CAWSELQSRHYEQYF.

The V call is TRBV9, the J call TRBJ2-1; D call uncertain. The CDR3 runs to 11 residues. The germline V and J ends were trimmed by 3 bases and 8 bases, with 6 bases remaining between them. Per germline, CDR1 SGDLS and CDR2 YYNGEE. CDR3 residues: CASSATDEQFF. CDR3 bases: TGTGCCAGCAGCGCCACGGATGAGCAGTTCTTC.

V and J are TRBV7-2 and TRBJ1-2; no reliable D call. CDR3 length: 14 residues. Trimming shortened V by 5 bases and J by 4 bases, and 14 bases separated the two germline ends. CDR1 and CDR2 from the germline V gene are SGHTA and FQGNSA. CDR3 residues: CASSRPPPPYGYTF. The CDR3 DNA follows: TGTGCCAGCAGCCGACCCCCACCTCCCTATGGCTACACCTTC.

The chain couples TRBV5-1 to TRBJ2-5; 7 bases match TRBD2. This CDR3 has 15 amino acids. V dropped 6 bases and J dropped 5; count of bases not matched to a gene: 13. The germline V gene has CDR1 SGHRS and CDR2 YFSETQ. CDR3 nucleotides: TGCGCCAGCAACCCAGACGGCGGGGGTACGGAGACCCAGTACTTC. Protein: CASNPDGGGTETQYF.